This T cell receptor beta chain was obtained from a study of CD8 T cells in ankylosing spondylitis. This clonotype was picked up many times. The antigen is not known. Study findings and constraints: Significant enrichment of disease-linked clones was reportedly seen in matched ankylosing spondylitis synovial fluid. The disease-linked clones had a CD8+ phenotype and low blood frequencies. Ankylosing spondylitis blood appeared to be characterized by a TCR beta motif of under ten highly homologous variants.

CDR3 size: 14 residues. Germline CDR1 is MNHNS and CDR2 is SASEGT. V gave up 7 bases and J gave up 7 bases; unmatched junction bases: 10. TCRdb redid the calling of the 5' RACE reads with MiXCR, one entry per CDR3 protein. The sample shows some 38,000 distinct CDR3 sequences, 9% to 12% of them seen only once. This chain uses TRBV6-1 with TRBJ1-5, with TRBD1 matching over 7 bases. Sequenced input: blood, either unsorted or a sorted T cell fraction (not recorded which). The sequence derives from a male donor with ankylosing spondylitis or in good health (not recorded which). The CDR3 sequence: CASNSGGVGQPQHF. DNA of the CDR3: TGTGCCAGCAACTCAGGGGGGGTAGGACAGCCCCAGCATTTT.